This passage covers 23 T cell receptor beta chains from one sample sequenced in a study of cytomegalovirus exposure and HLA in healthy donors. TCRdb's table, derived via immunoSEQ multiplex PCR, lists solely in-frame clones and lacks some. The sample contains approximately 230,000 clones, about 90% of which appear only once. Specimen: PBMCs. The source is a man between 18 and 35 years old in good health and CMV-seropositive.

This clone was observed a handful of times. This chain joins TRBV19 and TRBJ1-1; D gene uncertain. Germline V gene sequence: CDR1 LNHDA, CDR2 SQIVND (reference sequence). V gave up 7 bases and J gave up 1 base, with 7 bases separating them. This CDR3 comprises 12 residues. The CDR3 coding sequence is TGTGCCAGTAAGGTCGGGAACACTGAAGCTTTCTTT. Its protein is CASKVGNTEAFF.

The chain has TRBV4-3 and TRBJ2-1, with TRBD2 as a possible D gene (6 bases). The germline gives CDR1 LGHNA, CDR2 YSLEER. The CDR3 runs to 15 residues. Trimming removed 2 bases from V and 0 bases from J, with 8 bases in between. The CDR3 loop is CASSQTGASYNEQFF. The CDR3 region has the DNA TGCGCCAGCAGCCAAACGGGAGCCTCCTACAATGAGCAGTTCTTC.

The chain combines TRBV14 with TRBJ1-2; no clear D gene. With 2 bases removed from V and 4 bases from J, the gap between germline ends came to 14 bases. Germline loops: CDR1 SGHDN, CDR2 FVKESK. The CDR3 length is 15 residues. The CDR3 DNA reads TGTGCCAGCAGCCAAATAGAGCCAAATCCCTATGGCTACACCTTC. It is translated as CASSQIEPNPYGYTF.

The CDR3 DNA reads TGTGCCAGCCCGTTCAATGAGCAGTTCTTC. This gives the protein CASPFNEQFF. The V gene is TRBV27, the J gene TRBJ2-1; the D is unclear. Trimming left V 8 bases short and J 6 bases short, with 5 bases between. This CDR3 comprises 10 residues. CDR1 and CDR2 from the germline V gene are MNHEY and SMNVEV (reference sequence).

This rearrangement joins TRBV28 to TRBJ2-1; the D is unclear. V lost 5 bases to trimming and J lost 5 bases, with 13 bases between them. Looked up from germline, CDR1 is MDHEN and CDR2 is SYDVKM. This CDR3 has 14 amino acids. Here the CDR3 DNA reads TGTGCCAGCAGTCTTCCATCGGCCGACAATGAGCAGTTCTTC. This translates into CASSLPSADNEQFF.

CDR3 coding DNA: TGCGCCAGCCAACGGCTAGCGGGAGACGGCGAGCAGTTCTTC. Translation gives CASQRLAGDGEQFF. The J gene is TRBJ2-1, the V gene TRBV5-1; 10 positions agree with TRBD2. Germline V gene lookup returns CDR1 SGHRS and CDR2 YFSETQ. The CDR3 is made up of 14 amino acids. The V segment lost 7 bases and the J segment 10 bases; nucleotides outside the gene matches: 11.

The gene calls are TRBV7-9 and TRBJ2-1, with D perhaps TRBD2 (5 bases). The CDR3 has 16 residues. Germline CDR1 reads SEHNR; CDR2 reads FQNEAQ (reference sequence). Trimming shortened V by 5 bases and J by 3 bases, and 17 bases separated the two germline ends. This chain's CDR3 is CASSRTEALSYNEQFF. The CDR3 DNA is TGTGCCAGCAGCCGGACGGAGGCCCTGAGCTACAATGAGCAGTTCTTC.

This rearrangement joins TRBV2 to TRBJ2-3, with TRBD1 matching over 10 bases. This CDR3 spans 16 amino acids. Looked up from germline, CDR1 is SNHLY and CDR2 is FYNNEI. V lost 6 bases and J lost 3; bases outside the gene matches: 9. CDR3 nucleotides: TGTGCCAGCAGGGACGCTAGGACAGGGGGGACAGATACGCAGTATTTT. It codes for CASRDARTGGTDTQYF.

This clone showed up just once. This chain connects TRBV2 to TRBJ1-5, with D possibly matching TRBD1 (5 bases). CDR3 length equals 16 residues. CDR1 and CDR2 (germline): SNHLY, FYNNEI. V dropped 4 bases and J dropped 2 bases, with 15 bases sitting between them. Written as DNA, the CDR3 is TGTGCCAGCAGTGTAAGGACCCGGGGCGGCAATCAGCCCCAGCATTTT. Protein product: CASSVRTRGGNQPQHF.

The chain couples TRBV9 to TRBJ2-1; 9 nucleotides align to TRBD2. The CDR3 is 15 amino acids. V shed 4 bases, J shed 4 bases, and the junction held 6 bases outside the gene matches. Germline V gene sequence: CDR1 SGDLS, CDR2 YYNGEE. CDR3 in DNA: TGTGCCAGCAGCTCGCGGGAGGGGGATTACAATGAGCAGTTCTTC. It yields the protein CASSSREGDYNEQFF.

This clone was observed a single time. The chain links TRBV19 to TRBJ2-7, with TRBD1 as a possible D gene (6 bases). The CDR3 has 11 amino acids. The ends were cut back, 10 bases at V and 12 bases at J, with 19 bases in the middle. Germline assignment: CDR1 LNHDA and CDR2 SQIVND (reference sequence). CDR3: CATADRDTPYF. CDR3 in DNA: TGTGCCACCGCAGACCGGGACACACCGTACTTC.

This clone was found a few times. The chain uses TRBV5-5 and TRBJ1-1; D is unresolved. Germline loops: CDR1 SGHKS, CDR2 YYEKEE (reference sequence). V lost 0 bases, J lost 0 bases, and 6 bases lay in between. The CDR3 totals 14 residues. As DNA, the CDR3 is TGTGCCAGCAGCTTGGGGACTGTGAACACTGAAGCTTTCTTT. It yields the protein CASSLGTVNTEAFF. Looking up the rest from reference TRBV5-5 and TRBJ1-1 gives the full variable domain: DAGVTQSPTHLIKTRGQQVTLRCSPISGHKSVSWYQQVLGQGPQFIFQYYEKEERGRGNFPDRFSARQFPNYSSELNVNALLLGDSALYLCASSLGTVNTEAFFGQGTRLTVV.

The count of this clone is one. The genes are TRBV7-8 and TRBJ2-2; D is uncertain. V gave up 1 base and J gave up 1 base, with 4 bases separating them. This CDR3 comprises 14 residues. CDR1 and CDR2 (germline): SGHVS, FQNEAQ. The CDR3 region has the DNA TGTGCCAGCAGCTTAGGGGGGAACACCGGGGAGCTGTTTTTT. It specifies CASSLGGNTGELFF.

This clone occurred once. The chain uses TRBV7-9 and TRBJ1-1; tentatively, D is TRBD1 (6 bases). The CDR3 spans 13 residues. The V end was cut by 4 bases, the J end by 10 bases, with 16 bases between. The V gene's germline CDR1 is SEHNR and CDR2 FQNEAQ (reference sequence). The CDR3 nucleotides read TGTGCCAGCAGCTCCACAGGGCAAGCGGTAGCTTTCTTT. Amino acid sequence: CASSSTGQAVAFF.

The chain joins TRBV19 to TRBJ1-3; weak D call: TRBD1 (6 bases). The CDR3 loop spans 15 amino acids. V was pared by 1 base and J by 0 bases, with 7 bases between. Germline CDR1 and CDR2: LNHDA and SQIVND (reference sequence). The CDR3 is CASSIGDISGNTIYF. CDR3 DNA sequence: TGTGCCAGTAGTATAGGGGACATCTCTGGAAACACCATATATTTT.

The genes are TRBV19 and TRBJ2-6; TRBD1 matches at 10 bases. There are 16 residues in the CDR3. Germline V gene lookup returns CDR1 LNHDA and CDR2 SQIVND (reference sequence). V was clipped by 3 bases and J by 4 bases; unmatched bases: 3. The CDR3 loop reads CASSMDRGTGANVLTF. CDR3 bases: TGTGCCAGTAGTATGGACAGGGGGACCGGGGCCAACGTCCTGACTTTC.

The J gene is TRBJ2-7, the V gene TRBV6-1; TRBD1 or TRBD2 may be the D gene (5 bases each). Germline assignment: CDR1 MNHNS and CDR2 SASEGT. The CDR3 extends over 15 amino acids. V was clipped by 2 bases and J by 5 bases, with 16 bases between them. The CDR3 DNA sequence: TGTGCCAGCAGTGAACGTGGGACGATTCTTGACGAGCAGTACTTC. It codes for CASSERGTILDEQYF.

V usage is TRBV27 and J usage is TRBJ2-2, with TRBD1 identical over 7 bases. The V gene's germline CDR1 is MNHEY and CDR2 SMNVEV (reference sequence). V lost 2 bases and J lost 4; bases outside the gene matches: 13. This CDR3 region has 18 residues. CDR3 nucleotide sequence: TGTGCCAGCAGTTTAGGCCCAGGGGGTAGGTCGGGCACCGGGGAGCTGTTTTTT. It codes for CASSLGPGGRSGTGELFF.

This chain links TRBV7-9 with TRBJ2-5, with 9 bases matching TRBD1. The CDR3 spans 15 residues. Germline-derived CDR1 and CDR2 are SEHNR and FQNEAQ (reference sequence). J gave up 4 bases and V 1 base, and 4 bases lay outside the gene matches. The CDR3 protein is CASSLEQGARETQYF. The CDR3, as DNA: TGTGCCAGCAGCTTAGAACAGGGGGCTCGAGAGACCCAGTACTTC.

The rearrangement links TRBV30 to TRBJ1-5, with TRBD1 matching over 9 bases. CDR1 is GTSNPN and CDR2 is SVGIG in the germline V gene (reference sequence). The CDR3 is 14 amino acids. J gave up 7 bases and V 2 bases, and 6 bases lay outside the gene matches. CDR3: CAWSLTGGRQPQHF. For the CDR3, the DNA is TGTGCCTGGAGTTTAACAGGGGGCCGGCAGCCCCAGCATTTT. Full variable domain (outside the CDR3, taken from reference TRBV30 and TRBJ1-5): SQTIHQWPATLVQPVGSPLSLECTVEGTSNPNLYWYRQAAGRGLQLLFYSVGIGQISSEVPQNLSASRPQDRQFILSSKKLLLSDSGFYLCAWSLTGGRQPQHFGDGTRLSIL.

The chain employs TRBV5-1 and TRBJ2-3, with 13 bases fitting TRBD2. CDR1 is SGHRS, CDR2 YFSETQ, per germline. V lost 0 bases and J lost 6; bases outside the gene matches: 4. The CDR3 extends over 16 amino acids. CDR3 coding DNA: TGCGCCAGCAGCTTGGCTGGACTAGCGGGAGCGGATACGCAGTATTTT. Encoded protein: CASSLAGLAGADTQYF. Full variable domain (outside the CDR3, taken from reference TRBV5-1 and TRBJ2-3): KAGVTQTPRYLIKTRGQQVTLSCSPISGHRSVSWYQQTPGQGLQFLFEYFSETQRNKGNFPGRFSGRQFSNSRSEMNVSTLELGDSALYLCASSLAGLAGADTQYFGPGTRLTVL.

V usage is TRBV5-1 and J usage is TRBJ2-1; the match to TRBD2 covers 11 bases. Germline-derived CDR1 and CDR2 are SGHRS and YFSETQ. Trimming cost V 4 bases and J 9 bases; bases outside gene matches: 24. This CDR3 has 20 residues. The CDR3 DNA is TGCGCCAGCAGCCCGTCGGGACAGAGTTTTCTAGCGGGAGGCCGGCGTGAGCAGTTCTTC. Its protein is CASSPSGQSFLAGGRREQFF.

CDR3 DNA: TGTGCCATCAGTGAGGGGCAGGGGCTCGGGCCCCAGCATTTT. Translated, it gives CAISEGQGLGPQHF. The genes are TRBV10-3 and TRBJ1-5; the D gene is possibly TRBD1 (6 bases). Germline assignment: CDR1 ENHRY and CDR2 SYGVKD. The V end was cut by 2 bases, the J end by 9 bases, with 14 bases between. The length of the CDR3 is 14 residues.